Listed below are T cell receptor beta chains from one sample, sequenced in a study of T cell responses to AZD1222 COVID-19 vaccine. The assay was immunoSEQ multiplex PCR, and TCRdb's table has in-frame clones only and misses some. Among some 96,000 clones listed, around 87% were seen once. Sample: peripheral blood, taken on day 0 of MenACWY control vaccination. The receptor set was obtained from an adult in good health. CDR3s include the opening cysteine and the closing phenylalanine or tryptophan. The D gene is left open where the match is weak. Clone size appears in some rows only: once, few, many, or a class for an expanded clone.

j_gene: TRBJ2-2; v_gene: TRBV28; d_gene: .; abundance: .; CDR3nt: TGTGCCAGCAGTAGGTTGTTCTCTAACACCGGGGAGCTGTTTTTT; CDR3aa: CASSRLFSNTGELFF
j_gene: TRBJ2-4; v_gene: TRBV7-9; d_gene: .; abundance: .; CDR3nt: TGTGCCAGCAGCTTAAGGGAAACAGCTGAAAACATTCAGTACTTC; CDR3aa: CASSLRETAENIQYF
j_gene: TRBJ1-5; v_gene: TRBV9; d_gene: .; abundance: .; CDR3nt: TGTGCCAGCAGCGTACTTAGAGGGAATCAGCCCCAGCATTTT; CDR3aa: CASSVLRGNQPQHF
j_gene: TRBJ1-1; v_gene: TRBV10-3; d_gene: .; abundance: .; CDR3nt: TGTGCCATCAGCGGGATCCTGGACGGGAAAAACACTGAAGCTTTCTTT; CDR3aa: CAISGILDGKNTEAFF
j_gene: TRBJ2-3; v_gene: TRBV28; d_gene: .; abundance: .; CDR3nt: TGTGCCAGCAGTTCCGGGAGCAGAGGGGAAGATACGCAGTATTTT; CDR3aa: CASSSGSRGEDTQYF
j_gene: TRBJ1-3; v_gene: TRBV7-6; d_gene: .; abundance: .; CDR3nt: TGTGCCAGCAGCCCCTGGTCTGGAAACACCATATATTTT; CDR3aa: CASSPWSGNTIYF
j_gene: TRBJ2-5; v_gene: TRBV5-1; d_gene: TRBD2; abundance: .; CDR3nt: TGCGCCAGCAGCCCCGGCGGGGGAGAAGAGACCCAGTACTTC; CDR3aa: CASSPGGGEETQYF
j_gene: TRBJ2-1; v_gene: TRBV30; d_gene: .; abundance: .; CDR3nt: TGTGCCTGGGACGGTGGGGGGAATGAGCAGTTCTTC; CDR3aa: CAWDGGGNEQFF
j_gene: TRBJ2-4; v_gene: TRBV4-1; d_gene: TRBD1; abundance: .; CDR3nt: TGCGCCAGCAGCGCGATATCTCCGGGACAGGTTGGAGGTCTTGCCAAAAACATTCAGTACTTC; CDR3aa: CASSAISPGQVGGLAKNIQYF
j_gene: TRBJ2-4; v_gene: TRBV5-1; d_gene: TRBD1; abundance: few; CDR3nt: TGCGCCAGCAGCTTGACCGACAGGGGAAGGGCCAAAAACATTCAGTACTTC; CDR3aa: CASSLTDRGRAKNIQYF
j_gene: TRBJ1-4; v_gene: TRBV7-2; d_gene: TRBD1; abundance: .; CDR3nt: TGTGCCAGCAGCTTACTACAGGGGATGAATGAAAAACTGTTTTTT; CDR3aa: CASSLLQGMNEKLFF
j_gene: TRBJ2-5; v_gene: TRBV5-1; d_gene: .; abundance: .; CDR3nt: TGCGCCAGCAGCTTGGATCCTGGGCCGCAAGAGACCCAGTACTTC; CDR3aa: CASSLDPGPQETQYF
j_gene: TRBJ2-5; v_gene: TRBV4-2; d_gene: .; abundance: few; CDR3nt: TGTGCCAGCAGCCAAGACGGGTACCTGAAGACCCAGTACTTC; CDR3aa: CASSQDGYLKTQYF
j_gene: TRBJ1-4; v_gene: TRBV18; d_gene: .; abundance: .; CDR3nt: TGTGCCAGCTCACCGGTACCGAGCAATGAAAAACTGTTTTTT; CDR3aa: CASSPVPSNEKLFF
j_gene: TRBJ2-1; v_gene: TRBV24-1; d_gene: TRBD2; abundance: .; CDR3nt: TGTGCCACCAGTGGGGCTAGCGGGGTAAATGAGCAGTTCTTC; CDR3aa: CATSGASGVNEQFF
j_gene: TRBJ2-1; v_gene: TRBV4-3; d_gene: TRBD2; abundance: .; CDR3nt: TGCGCCAGCAGCCTCATAGCGGGATTTTTCAATGAGCAGTTCTTC; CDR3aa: CASSLIAGFFNEQFF
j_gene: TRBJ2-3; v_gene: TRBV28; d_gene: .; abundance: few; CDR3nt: TGTGCCAGCAGTTTTTTGAGCGGTACAGATACGCAGTATTTT; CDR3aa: CASSFLSGTDTQYF
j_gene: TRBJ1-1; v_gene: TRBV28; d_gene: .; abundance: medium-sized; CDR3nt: TGTGCCAGCAGTTTAATGGGGGCTGAAAACACTGAAGCTTTCTTT; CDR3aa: CASSLMGAENTEAFF
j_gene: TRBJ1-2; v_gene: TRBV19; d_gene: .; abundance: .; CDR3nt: TGTGCCGTCCGGGAAACGGTCTATGGCTACACCTTC; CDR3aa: CAVRETVYGYTF
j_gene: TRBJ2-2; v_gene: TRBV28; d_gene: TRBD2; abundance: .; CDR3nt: TGTGCCAGCAGTTCTGGGGCGCTAGCGGGAGGGCCCGGGGAGCTGTTTTTT; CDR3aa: CASSSGALAGGPGELFF
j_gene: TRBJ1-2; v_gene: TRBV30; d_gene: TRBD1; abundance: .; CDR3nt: TGTGCCTGGACTCCTACGACAGGGTCTAACTATGGCTACACCTTC; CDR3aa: CAWTPTTGSNYGYTF
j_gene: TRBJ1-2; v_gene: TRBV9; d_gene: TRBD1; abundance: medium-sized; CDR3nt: TGTGCCAGCAGCCTCTTATCCGGGACAGAGGGTGGCTACACCTTC; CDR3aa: CASSLLSGTEGGYTF
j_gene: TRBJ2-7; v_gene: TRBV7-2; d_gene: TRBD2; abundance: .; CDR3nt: TGTGCCAGCAGCTTAGATGGACTAGTCCTTTACGAGCAGTACTTC; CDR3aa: CASSLDGLVLYEQYF
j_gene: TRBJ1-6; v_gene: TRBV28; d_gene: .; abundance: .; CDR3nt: TGTGCCAGCAGTTCTGGGACGGATAATTCACCCCTCCACTTT; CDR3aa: CASSSGTDNSPLHF
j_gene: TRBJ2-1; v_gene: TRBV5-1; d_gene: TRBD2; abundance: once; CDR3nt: TGCGCCAGCAGCTTGCCTAGCGGGACTTGGGTCTTC; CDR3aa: CASSLPSGTWVF
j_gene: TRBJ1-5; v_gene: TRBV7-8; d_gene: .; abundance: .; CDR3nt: TGTGCCAGCAGCCGGGACGGTTTCAATCAGCCCCAGCATTTT; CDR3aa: CASSRDGFNQPQHF
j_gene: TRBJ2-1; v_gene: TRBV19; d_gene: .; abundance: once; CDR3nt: TGTGCCAGTAGTAGCTCCGGGACGGCCTACAATGAGCAGTTCTTC; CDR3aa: CASSSSGTAYNEQFF
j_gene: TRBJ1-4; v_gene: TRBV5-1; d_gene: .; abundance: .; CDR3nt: TGCGCCAGCAGCGCGGAACCGGGACTGAATGAAAAACTGTTTTTT; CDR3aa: CASSAEPGLNEKLFF
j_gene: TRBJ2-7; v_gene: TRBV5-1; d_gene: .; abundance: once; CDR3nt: TGCGCCAGCAGCTTGGGGCCAGGGATGGGCGAGCAGTACTTC; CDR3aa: CASSLGPGMGEQYF
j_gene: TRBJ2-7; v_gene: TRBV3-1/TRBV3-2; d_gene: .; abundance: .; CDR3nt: TGTGCCAGCAGCCAAGCAGGCTACGAGCAGTACTTC; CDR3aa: CASSQAGYEQYF
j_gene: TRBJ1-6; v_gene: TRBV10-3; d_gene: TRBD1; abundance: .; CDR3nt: TGTGCCGGACATCTGGACAGGGGATCACCCCTCCACTTT; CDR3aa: CAGHLDRGSPLHF
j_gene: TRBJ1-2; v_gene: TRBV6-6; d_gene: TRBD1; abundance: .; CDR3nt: TGTGCCAGCAGCCGGGACAGCGGCTATGGCTACACCTTC; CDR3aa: CASSRDSGYGYTF